This entry concerns a single TCR beta chain. Under the authors' procedure: Researchers report that nucleated cell counts were estimated from reference gene primer amplification. Here immunoSEQ multiplex PCR was the method, and the copy in TCRdb shows in-frame clones only, minus some. V and J calls plus clone size are reproduced from that table; the DNA served to infer D and trimming. The repertoire holds 250,000 to 350,000 clones, with 75% to 90% as singletons. The sample originates from a study of blood T cell repertoires in COVID-19. Study information: Sites in the United States, Italy and Spain provided acute and convalescent COVID-19 samples. PBMCs, B-cell-depleted T cells, or T cells were the source of the cDNA or gDNA that made up the material.

The sequencing input was peripheral blood. The receptor was isolated from a woman aged 55-70 years with acute or convalescent COVID-19.

The CDR3 DNA reads TGTGCCAGCAGCCAAAACAGGGGTATTGGTCAGCCCCAGCATTTT. This gives the protein CASSQNRGIGQPQHF. The genes are TRBV4-2 and TRBJ1-5; 7 bases agree with TRBD1. The germline CDR1 and CDR2 sequences are LGHNA and YNFKEQ. CDR3 length: 15 residues. V shed 2 bases and J 6 bases; nucleotides not matched to a gene: 7.